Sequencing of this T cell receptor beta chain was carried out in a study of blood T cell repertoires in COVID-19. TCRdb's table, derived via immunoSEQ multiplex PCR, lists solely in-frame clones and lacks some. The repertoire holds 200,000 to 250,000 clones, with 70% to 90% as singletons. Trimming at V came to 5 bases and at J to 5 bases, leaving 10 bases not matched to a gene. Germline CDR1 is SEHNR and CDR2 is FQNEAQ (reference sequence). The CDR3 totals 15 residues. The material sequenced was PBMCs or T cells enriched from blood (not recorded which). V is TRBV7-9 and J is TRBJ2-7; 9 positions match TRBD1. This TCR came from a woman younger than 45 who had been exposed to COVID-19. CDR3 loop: CASSLPQNRGHEQYF. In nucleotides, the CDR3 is TGTGCCAGCAGCCTACCACAGAACAGGGGGCACGAGCAGTACTTC.